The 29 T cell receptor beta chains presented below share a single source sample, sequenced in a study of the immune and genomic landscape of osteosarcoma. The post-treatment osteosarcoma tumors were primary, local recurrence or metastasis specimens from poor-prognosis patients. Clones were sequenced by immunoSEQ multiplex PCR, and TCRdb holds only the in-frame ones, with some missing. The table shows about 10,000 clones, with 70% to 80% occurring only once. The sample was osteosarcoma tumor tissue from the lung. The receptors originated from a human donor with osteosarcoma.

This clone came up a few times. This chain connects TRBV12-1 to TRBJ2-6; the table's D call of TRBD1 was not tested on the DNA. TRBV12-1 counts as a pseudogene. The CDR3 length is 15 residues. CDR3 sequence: CASSFARAPSEVLTF. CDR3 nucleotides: TGTGCCAGCAGCTTTGCCAGGGCCCCGTCAGAAGTCCTGACTTTC.

The CDR3 bases are TGTGCCAGCAGTCTCTGGACAGGGGGCACCAAAAACATTCAGTACTTC. Protein: CASSLWTGGTKNIQYF. The chain carries TRBV28 and TRBJ2-4, with 11 positions matching TRBD1. Germline loops: CDR1 MDHEN, CDR2 SYDVKM. The CDR3 has 16 amino acids. J lost 2 bases, V lost 5 bases, and 5 bases had no gene match. The whole variable domain, remainder taken from reference TRBV28 and TRBJ2-4, is DVKVTQSSRYLVKRTGEKVFLECVQDMDHENMFWYRQDPGLGLRLIYFSYDVKMKEKGDIPEGYSVSREKKERFSLILESASTNQTSMYLCASSLWTGGTKNIQYFGAGTRLSVL.

The CDR3 DNA follows: TGTGCCAGCAGCCAAGGAGAGACCGGGGAGCTGTTTTTT. Its translation: CASSQGETGELFF. The chain employs TRBV4-2 and TRBJ2-2; D call uncertain. Between the trimmed V and J ends, which lost 1 base and 5 bases, there was a span of 5 bases. Germline CDR1 LGHNA, CDR2 YNFKEQ. The CDR3 is 13 amino acids.

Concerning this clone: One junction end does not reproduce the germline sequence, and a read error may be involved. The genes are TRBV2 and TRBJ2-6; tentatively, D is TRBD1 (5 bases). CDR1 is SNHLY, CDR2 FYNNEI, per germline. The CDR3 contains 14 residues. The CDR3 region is CAGSTTAGANVLTF. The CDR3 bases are TGTGCCGGCAGTACGACAGCTGGGGCCAACGTCCTGACTTTC.

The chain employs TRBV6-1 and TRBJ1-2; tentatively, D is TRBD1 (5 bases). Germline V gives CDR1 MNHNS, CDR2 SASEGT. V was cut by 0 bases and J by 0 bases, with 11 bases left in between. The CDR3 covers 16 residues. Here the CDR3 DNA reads TGTGCCAGCAGTGAAGCCCCCGGGGCCCCTAACTATGGCTACACCTTC. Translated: CASSEAPGAPNYGYTF.

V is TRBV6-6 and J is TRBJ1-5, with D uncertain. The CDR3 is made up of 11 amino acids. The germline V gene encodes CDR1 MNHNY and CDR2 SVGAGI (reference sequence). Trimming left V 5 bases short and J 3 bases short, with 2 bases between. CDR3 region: CASSDNQPQHF. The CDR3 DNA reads TGTGCCAGCAGTGACAATCAGCCCCAGCATTTT.

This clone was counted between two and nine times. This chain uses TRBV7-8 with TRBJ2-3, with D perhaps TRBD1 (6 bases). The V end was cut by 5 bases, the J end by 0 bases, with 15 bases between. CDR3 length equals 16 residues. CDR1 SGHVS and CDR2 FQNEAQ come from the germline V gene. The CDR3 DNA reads TGTGCCAGCAGCCCTACCCGGGACACAAGCACAGATACGCAGTATTTT. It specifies CASSPTRDTSTDTQYF.

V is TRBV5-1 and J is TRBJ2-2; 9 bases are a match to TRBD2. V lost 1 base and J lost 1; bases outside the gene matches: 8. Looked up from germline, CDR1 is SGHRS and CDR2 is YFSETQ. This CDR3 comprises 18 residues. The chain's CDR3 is CASSLWLAGLKNTGELFF. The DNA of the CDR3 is TGCGCCAGCAGCTTGTGGCTAGCGGGATTAAAGAACACCGGGGAGCTGTTTTTT. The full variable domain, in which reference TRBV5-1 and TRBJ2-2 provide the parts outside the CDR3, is KAGVTQTPRYLIKTRGQQVTLSCSPISGHRSVSWYQQTPGQGLQFLFEYFSETQRNKGNFPGRFSGRQFSNSRSEMNVSTLELGDSALYLCASSLWLAGLKNTGELFFGEGSRLTVL.

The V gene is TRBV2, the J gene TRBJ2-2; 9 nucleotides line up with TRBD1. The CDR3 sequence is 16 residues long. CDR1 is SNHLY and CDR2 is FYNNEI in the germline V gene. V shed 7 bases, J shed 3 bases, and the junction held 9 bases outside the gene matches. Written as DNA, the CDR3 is TGTGCCAGCAACGCGCGGACAGGGGTTTACACCGGGGAGCTGTTTTTT. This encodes CASNARTGVYTGELFF. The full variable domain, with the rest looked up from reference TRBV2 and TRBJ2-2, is EPEVTQTPSHQVTQMGQEVILRCVPISNHLYFYWYRQILGQKVEFLVSFYNNEISEKSEIFDDQFSVERPDGSNFTLKIRSTKLEDSAMYFCASNARTGVYTGELFFGEGSRLTVL.

The CDR3 nucleotides read TGTGCCTGGACGCCAGGGGACGGAAACACCATATATTTT. This sequence encodes CAWTPGDGNTIYF. The chain recombines TRBV30 with TRBJ1-3; a weak D match, TRBD1 (6 bases). The V gene lost 4 bases and the J gene lost 4 bases, with 11 bases spanning the gap. This CDR3 contains 13 residues. Germline CDR1 reads GTSNPN; CDR2 reads SVGIG (reference sequence). The full variable domain, rest sourced from reference TRBV30 and TRBJ1-3, is SQTIHQWPATLVQPVGSPLSLECTVEGTSNPNLYWYRQAAGRGLQLLFYSVGIGQISSEVPQNLSASRPQDRQFILSSKKLLLSDSGFYLCAWTPGDGNTIYFGEGSWLTVV.

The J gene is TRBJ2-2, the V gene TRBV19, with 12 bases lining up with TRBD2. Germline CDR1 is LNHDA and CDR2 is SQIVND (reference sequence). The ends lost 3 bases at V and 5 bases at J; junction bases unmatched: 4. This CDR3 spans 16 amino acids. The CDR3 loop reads CASSMTSGSYTGELFF. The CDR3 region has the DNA TGTGCCAGTAGTATGACTAGCGGGAGTTATACCGGGGAGCTGTTTTTT.

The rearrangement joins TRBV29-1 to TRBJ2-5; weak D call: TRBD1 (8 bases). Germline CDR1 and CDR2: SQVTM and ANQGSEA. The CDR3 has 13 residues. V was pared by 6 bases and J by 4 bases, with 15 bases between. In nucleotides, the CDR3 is TGCAGCGTCGAGACAGGGGAGGGAGAGACCCAGTACTTC. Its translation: CSVETGEGETQYF.

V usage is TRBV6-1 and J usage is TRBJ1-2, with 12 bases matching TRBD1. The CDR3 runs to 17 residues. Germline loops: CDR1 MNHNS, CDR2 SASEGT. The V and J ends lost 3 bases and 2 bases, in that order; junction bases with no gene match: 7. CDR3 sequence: CASSDRDRGHRNYGYTF. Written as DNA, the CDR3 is TGTGCCAGCAGTGACCGGGACAGGGGGCATAGAAACTATGGCTACACCTTC.

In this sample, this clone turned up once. DNA for the CDR3: TGTGCCAGCAGCTTGGGTGGCGGTTTCGAAGATACGCAGTATTTT. Amino acid sequence: CASSLGGGFEDTQYF. The chain joins TRBV5-6 to TRBJ2-3; no reliable D call. The V gene's germline CDR1 is SGHDT and CDR2 YYEEEE. Between the trimmed V and J ends, which lost 0 bases and 5 bases, there was a span of 13 bases. The CDR3 runs to 15 residues.

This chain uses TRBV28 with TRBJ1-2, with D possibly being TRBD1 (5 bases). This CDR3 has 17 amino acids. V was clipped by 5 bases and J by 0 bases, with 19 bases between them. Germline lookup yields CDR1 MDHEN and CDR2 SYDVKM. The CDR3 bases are TGTGCCAGCAGTCCGACAGATATTAATTTATCTAACTATGGCTACACCTTC. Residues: CASSPTDINLSNYGYTF.

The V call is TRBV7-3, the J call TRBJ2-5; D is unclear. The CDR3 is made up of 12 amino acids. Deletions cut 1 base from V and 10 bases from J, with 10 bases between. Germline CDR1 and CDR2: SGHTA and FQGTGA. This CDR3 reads CASSLKQWGQYF. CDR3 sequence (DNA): TGTGCCAGCAGCTTAAAGCAGTGGGGCCAGTACTTC.

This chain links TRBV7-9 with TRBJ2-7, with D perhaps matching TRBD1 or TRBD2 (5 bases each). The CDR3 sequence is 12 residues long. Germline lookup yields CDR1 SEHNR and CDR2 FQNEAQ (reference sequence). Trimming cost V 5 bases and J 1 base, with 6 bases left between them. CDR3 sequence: CASSGGSYEQYF. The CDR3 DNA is TGTGCCAGCAGCGGGGGTTCCTACGAGCAGTACTTC.

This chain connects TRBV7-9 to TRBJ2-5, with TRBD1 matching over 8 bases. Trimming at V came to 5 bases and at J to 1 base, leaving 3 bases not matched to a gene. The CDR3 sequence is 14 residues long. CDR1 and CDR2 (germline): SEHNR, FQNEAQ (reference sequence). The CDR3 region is CASSDRGRQETQYF. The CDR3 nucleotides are TGTGCCAGCAGCGACAGGGGCCGCCAAGAGACCCAGTACTTC.

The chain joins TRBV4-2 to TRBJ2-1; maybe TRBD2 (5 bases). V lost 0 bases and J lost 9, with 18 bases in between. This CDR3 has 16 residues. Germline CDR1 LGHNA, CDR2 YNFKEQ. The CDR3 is CASSQDGEDRDFEQFF. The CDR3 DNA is TGTGCCAGCAGCCAAGACGGGGAAGACCGGGATTTTGAGCAGTTCTTC.

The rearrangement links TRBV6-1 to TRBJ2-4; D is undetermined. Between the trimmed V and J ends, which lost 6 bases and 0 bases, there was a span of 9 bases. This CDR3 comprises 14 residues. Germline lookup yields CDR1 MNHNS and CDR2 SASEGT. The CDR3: CASSGDLAKNIQYF. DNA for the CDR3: TGTGCCAGCAGCGGAGATTTAGCCAAAAACATTCAGTACTTC.

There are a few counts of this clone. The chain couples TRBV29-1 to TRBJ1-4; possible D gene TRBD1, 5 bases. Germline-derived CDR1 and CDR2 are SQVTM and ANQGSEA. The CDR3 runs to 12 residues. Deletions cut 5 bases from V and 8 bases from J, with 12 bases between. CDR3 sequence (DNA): TGCAGCGTTCGGGCCGGGACGGAAAAACTGTTTTTT. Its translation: CSVRAGTEKLFF.

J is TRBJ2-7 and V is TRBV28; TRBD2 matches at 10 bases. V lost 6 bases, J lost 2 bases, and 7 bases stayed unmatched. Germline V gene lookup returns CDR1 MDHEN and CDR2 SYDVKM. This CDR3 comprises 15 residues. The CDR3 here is CASRTLSGRAYEQYF. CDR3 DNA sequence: TGTGCCAGCAGGACCCTCAGCGGGAGGGCCTACGAGCAGTACTTC.

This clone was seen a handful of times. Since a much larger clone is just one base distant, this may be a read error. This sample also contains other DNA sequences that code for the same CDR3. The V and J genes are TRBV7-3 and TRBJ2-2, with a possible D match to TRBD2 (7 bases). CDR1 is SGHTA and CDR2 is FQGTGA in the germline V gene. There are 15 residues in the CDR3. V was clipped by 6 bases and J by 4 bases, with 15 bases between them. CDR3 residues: CASRRVGGPTGELFF. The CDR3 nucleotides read TGTGCCAGCAGACGGGTGGGGGGGCCCACCGGGGAGCTGTTTTTT.

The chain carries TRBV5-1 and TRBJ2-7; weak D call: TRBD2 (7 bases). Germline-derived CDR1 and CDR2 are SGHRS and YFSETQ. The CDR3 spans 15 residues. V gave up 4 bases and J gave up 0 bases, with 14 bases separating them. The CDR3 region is CASSLRGGSSYEQYF. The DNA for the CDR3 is TGCGCCAGCAGCCTTAGGGGGGGTAGCTCCTACGAGCAGTACTTC. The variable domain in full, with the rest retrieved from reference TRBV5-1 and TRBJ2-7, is KAGVTQTPRYLIKTRGQQVTLSCSPISGHRSVSWYQQTPGQGLQFLFEYFSETQRNKGNFPGRFSGRQFSNSRSEMNVSTLELGDSALYLCASSLRGGSSYEQYFGPGTRLTVT.

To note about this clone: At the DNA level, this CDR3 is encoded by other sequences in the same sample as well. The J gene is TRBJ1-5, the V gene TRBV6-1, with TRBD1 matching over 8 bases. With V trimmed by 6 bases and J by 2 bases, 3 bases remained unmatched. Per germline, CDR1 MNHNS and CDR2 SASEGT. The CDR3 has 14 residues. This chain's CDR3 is CASRRTGRNQPQHF. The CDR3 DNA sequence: TGTGCCAGCAGGCGGACAGGGCGCAATCAGCCCCAGCATTTT.

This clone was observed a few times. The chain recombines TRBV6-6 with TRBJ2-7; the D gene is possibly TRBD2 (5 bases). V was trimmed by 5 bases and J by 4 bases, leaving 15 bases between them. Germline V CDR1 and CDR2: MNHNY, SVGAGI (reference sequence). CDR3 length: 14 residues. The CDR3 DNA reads TGTGCCAGCAGTAAGGACTCGTTCCAATACGAGCAGTACTTC. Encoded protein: CASSKDSFQYEQYF.

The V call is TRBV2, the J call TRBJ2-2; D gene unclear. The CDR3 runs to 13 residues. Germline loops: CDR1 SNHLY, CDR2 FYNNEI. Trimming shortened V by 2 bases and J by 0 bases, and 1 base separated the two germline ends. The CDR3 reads CASSEPNTGELFF. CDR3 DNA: TGTGCCAGCAGTGAACCGAACACCGGGGAGCTGTTTTTT.

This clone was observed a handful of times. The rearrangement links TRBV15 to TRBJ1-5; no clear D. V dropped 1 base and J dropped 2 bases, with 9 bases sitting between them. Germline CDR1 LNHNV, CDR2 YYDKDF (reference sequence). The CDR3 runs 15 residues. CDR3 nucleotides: TGTGCCACCAGCAGAGCGCGTATGGGCAATCAGCCCCAGCATTTT. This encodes CATSRARMGNQPQHF.

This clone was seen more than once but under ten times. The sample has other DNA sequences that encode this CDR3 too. The CDR3 spells CAISPAADTGELFF. The CDR3 bases are TGTGCCATCAGTCCAGCCGCGGACACCGGGGAGCTGTTTTTT. The chain recombines TRBV10-3 with TRBJ2-2; D gene unclear. This CDR3 has 14 residues. Germline values: CDR1 ENHRY, CDR2 SYGVKD. V lost 5 bases and J 3 bases, leaving 10 bases between the germline ends.